The 19 T cell receptor beta chains below were found in one sample sequenced in a study of T cells in Graves' hyperthyroidism and ophthalmopathy. Amplified TCR beta CDR3 regions derived from RNA transcripts. First-round RT-PCR with HTBI primers amplified the TCR CDR3 region. MiXCR was run by TCRdb on the multiplex PCR reads, yielding one entry per CDR3 protein. The repertoire has roughly 660,000 distinct CDR3 sequences, around 16% of them found once; the top ten carry around 16%. Material for sequencing was blood. The source is a man over 45 with Graves' hyperthyroidism.

The V call is TRBV12-3 or TRBV12-4, the J call TRBJ1-5; 7 bases are shared with TRBD1. The CDR3 totals 15 residues. The V segment lost 4 bases and the J segment 2 bases; nucleotides outside the gene matches: 5. The CDR3 DNA sequence: TGTGCCAGCAGTTCACAGGGGACAGGCAATCAGCCCCAGCATTTT. Amino acid sequence: CASSSQGTGNQPQHF.

The chain is built from TRBV19 and TRBJ2-7, with 12 bases fitting TRBD2. Germline values: CDR1 LNHDA, CDR2 SQIVND (reference sequence). V dropped 5 bases and J dropped 3; count of bases not matched to a gene: 8. This CDR3 comprises 16 residues. The CDR3 coding sequence is TGTGCCAGTAGTGCCTCCGGGACTAGCGGGTACTACGAGCAGTACTTC. This codes for CASSASGTSGYYEQYF.

This clonotype has just a few counts. V is TRBV7-9 and J is TRBJ2-7; D is unresolved. This CDR3 contains 13 residues. Per the germline V gene, CDR1 is SEHNR and CDR2 is FQNEAQ (reference sequence). V was clipped by 5 bases and J by 3 bases, with 11 bases between them. CDR3 protein: CASSPRANYEQYF. CDR3 nucleotide sequence: TGTGCCAGCAGCCCCCGGGCTAACTACGAGCAGTACTTC.

J is TRBJ1-2 and V is TRBV24-1, with D maybe TRBD1 (6 bases). Germline V CDR1 and CDR2: KGHDR, SFDVKD. Trimming took 7 bases from V and 0 from J, leaving 14 bases between them. CDR3 length: 15 residues. In DNA form, the CDR3 reads TGTGCCACCAGCGCCGGGACACCAGCTAACTATGGCTACACCTTC. The encoded protein is CATSAGTPANYGYTF.

The J gene is TRBJ2-7, the V gene TRBV28; D call uncertain. Trimming took off 2 bases at V and 5 bases at J, with 10 bases between the two ends. Germline V gene lookup returns CDR1 MDHEN and CDR2 SYDVKM. This CDR3 comprises 13 residues. This CDR3 is CASSLNQVDEQYF. For the CDR3, the DNA is TGTGCCAGCAGTTTAAACCAGGTGGACGAGCAGTACTTC. Filled out from reference TRBV28 and TRBJ2-7, the complete variable domain reads DVKVTQSSRYLVKRTGEKVFLECVQDMDHENMFWYRQDPGLGLRLIYFSYDVKMKEKGDIPEGYSVSREKKERFSLILESASTNQTSMYLCASSLNQVDEQYFGPGTRLTVT.

This clonotype occurred many times. The V and J genes are TRBV20-1 and TRBJ2-1; 8 positions match TRBD2. J was trimmed by 0 bases and V by 2 bases; bases with no gene match: 3. Germline V gene data show CDR1 as DFQATT and CDR2 as SNEGSKA (reference sequence). The CDR3 is 15 residues long. The CDR3 loop reads CSARLSGSSYNEQFF. The CDR3 coding sequence is TGCAGTGCTAGACTAAGCGGGAGCTCCTACAATGAGCAGTTCTTC.

This clonotype was counted many times. The rearrangement joins TRBV9 to TRBJ1-2; D is possibly TRBD1 (6 bases). Germline CDR1 and CDR2: SGDLS and YYNGEE. V gave up 0 bases and J gave up 3 bases, with 9 bases separating them. CDR3 length: 14 amino acids. The CDR3, as DNA: TGTGCCAGCAGCGTAGAGGGGGGGTACTATGGCTACACCTTC. Its protein is CASSVEGGYYGYTF.

Comment on this clonotype: A junction boundary mismatches the germline segment, possibly from a read error. The chain uses TRBV19 and TRBJ2-2; no clear D. Per germline, CDR1 LNHDA and CDR2 SQIVND (reference sequence). The CDR3 has 17 residues. This CDR3 reads CAGSIGRAILNTGELFF. CDR3 DNA sequence: TGTGCCGGTAGTATTGGACGGGCTATCTTAAACACCGGGGAGCTGTTTTTT. Filled out from reference TRBV19 and TRBJ2-2, the complete variable domain reads DGGITQSPKYLFRKEGQNVTLSCEQNLNHDAMYWYRQDPGQGLRLIYYSQIVNDFQKGDIAEGYSVSREKKESFPLTVTSAQKNPTAFYLCAGSIGRAILNTGELFFGEGSRLTVL.

Concerning this clonotype itself: A read error is possible here, since a much larger clone lies one base away. The J gene is TRBJ1-2, the V gene TRBV27; 10 bases match TRBD1. CDR3 length: 15 amino acids. Germline trimming cut 6 bases from V and 4 bases from J; bases unmatched to any gene: 8. Per germline, CDR1 MNHEY and CDR2 SMNVEV (reference sequence). The CDR3 DNA is TGTGCCAGCAGAGCGCCTCGGACAGGGGGCTATGGCTACACCTTC. Translating gives CASRAPRTGGYGYTF.

This clonotype turned up a few times. The chain has TRBV20-1 and TRBJ2-1, with 10 bases that match TRBD2. The V segment lost 0 bases and the J segment 1 base; nucleotides outside the gene matches: 6. Looked up from germline, CDR1 is DFQATT and CDR2 is SNEGSKA (reference sequence). The CDR3 runs 17 residues. CDR3 protein: CSARDWASGSSYNEQFF. The CDR3 region has the DNA TGCAGTGCTAGAGATTGGGCTAGCGGGAGTTCCTACAATGAGCAGTTCTTC.

This clonotype has at least ten counts. The chain recombines TRBV5-1 with TRBJ2-1; TRBD1 matches 9 bases. The CDR3 is made up of 14 amino acids. CDR1 and CDR2 from the germline V gene are SGHRS and YFSETQ. V shed 3 bases, J shed 5 bases, and the junction held 3 bases outside the gene matches. The CDR3 DNA sequence: TGCGCCAGCAGCTGGGACAGGGCGGACAATGAGCAGTTCTTC. The encoded protein is CASSWDRADNEQFF.

This sequence joins TRBV3-1 and TRBJ1-1, with 7 bases lining up with TRBD1. The trim removed 1 base at V and 1 base at J, leaving 9 bases unmatched. The CDR3 totals 17 residues. Germline CDR1 and CDR2: LGHDT and YNNKEL (reference sequence). This CDR3 is CASSQGALGQRNTEAFF. The CDR3 nucleotides are TGTGCCAGCAGCCAAGGGGCCCTGGGACAGAGGAACACTGAAGCTTTCTTT.

This clonotype was counted only a few times. This sequence joins TRBV30 and TRBJ2-7; D may correspond to TRBD1 or TRBD2 (7 bases each). The length of the CDR3 is 13 residues. Trimming left V 5 bases short and J 3 bases short, with 14 bases between. Per germline, CDR1 GTSNPN and CDR2 SVGIG (reference sequence). CDR3: CAWSRGGVYEQYF. CDR3 nucleotide sequence: TGTGCCTGGTCCAGGGGGGGAGTCTACGAGCAGTACTTC. The whole variable domain, filled in from reference TRBV30 and TRBJ2-7, reads SQTIHQWPATLVQPVGSPLSLECTVEGTSNPNLYWYRQAAGRGLQLLFYSVGIGQISSEVPQNLSASRPQDRQFILSSKKLLLSDSGFYLCAWSRGGVYEQYFGPGTRLTVT.

The sample holds a few counts of this clonotype. The chain couples TRBV5-5 to TRBJ2-7, with 8 bases that match TRBD1. The CDR3 loop spans 16 amino acids. Germline lookup yields CDR1 SGHKS and CDR2 YYEKEE (reference sequence). After removal of 4 bases from V and 3 bases from J, the junction contained 12 bases not matched to a gene. Written as DNA, the CDR3 is TGTGCCAGCAGCCAGGCAACAGGGACAGGACTCTACGAGCAGTACTTC. Translation: CASSQATGTGLYEQYF.

This clonotype occurred a few times. The chain uses TRBV20-1 and TRBJ2-1; 10 bases agree with TRBD2. Looked up from germline, CDR1 is DFQATT and CDR2 is SNEGSKA (reference sequence). V was pared by 1 base and J by 10 bases, with 7 bases of the junction left unmatched. The CDR3 sequence is 14 residues long. DNA of the CDR3: TGCAGTGCTAGAGCCCTAGCGGGAGAGAGGGAGCAGTTCTTC. This gives the protein CSARALAGEREQFF.

The chain couples TRBV7-2 to TRBJ1-2; 7 bases agree with TRBD1. V lost 5 bases, J lost 4 bases, and 13 bases stayed unmatched. The CDR3 sequence is 16 residues long. The germline CDR1 and CDR2 sequences are SGHTA and FQGNSA. The chain's CDR3 is CASSRQNTGAGYGYTF. CDR3 nucleotide sequence: TGTGCCAGCAGCCGACAGAATACAGGGGCTGGCTATGGCTACACCTTC.

This clonotype was observed many times. V and J are TRBV6-2 or TRBV6-3 and TRBJ1-4; D is unresolved. The V end lost 2 bases, the J end lost 3 bases, and 13 bases lay between the germline ends. Germline-derived CDR1 and CDR2 are MNHEY and SVGEGT. This CDR3 spans 16 amino acids. The CDR3 sequence is CASSYVRVGANEKLFF. The CDR3 nucleotides read TGTGCCAGCAGTTACGTCCGGGTCGGGGCTAATGAAAAACTGTTTTTT.

As for this clonotype: This clone may be a read error of a much larger clone one base away. The rearrangement uses TRBV11-2 and TRBJ2-7; 8 nucleotides agree with TRBD2. Germline loops: CDR1 SGHAT, CDR2 FQNNGV. The CDR3 has 14 residues. V dropped 4 bases and J dropped 5; count of bases not matched to a gene: 7. The CDR3 bases are TGTGCCAGCAGCTCGGGACTAGACCAGCACGAGCAGTACTTC. It codes for CASSSGLDQHEQYF.

This clonotype was observed many times. The chain couples TRBV25-1 to TRBJ2-5; 8 nucleotides line up with TRBD1. Germline CDR1 and CDR2: MGHDK and SYGVNS. The V gene end was trimmed by 2 bases and the J gene end by 2 bases; junction bases not matched to a gene: 4. This CDR3 has 15 residues. The CDR3 sequence is CASSEIRTGQETQYF. For the CDR3, the DNA is TGTGCCAGCAGTGAAATTCGGACAGGGCAAGAGACCCAGTACTTC.